The present entry profiles one T cell receptor beta chain with its context. Its matching antigen is unknown. Time point here: baseline, week 1 (first vaccination visit). The treatment is: pre-vaccination baseline after standard-of-care therapy. Every donor had a new WHO grade 3 or 4 astrocytoma that was IDH1-mutant, with loss of nuclear ATRX. The repertoire was sequenced with immunoSEQ multiplex PCR; TCRdb's copy has only in-frame clones and lacks some. The sample lists under 90,000 clones, around 74% seen once, with 7.5% to 9% in the top ten. This record belongs to a study of a mutant IDH1 vaccine in newly diagnosed glioma. Study summary: Treated patients comprised 62.5% males and around 38% females, mean age roughly 44 years. Those enrolled had earlier been treated with radiotherapy, temozolomide, or both, mostly both.

CDR3 size: 15 residues. The junction had 6 bases not matched to a gene; V was cut back by 1 base and J by 6 bases. CDR1 and CDR2 (germline): LNHDA, SQIVND (reference sequence). Study conclusions and caveats: Altogether, about 93% of patients exhibited vaccine-induced immune responses.

The receptor was isolated from a man aged 45-65 years with glioma. The rearrangement links TRBV19 to TRBJ1-5; 7 bases map to TRBD1. Source: PBMCs, taken from a glioma patient treated with radiotherapy, temozolomide or both. CDR3 amino acids: CASSIGTGVRQPQHF. CDR3 sequence (DNA): TGTGCCAGTAGTATAGGTACAGGGGTTCGTCAGCCCCAGCATTTT.